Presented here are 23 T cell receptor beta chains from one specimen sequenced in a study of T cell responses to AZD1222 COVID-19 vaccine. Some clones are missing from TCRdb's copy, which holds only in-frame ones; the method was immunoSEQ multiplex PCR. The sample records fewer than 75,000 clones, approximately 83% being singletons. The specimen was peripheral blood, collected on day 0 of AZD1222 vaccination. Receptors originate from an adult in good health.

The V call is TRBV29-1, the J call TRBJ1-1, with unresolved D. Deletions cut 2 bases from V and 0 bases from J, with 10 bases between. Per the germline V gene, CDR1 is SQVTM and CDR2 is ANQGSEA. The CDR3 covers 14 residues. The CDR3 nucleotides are TGCAGCGTTGAAAAGACGAACTTGAACACTGAAGCTTTCTTT. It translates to CSVEKTNLNTEAFF.

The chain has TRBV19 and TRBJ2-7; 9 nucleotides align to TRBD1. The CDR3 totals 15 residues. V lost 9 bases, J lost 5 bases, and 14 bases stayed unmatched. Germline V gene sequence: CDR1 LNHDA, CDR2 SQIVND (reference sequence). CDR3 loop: CASRTSGTGIDEQYF. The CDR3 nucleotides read TGTGCCAGCCGAACGAGCGGGACAGGGATCGACGAGCAGTACTTC.

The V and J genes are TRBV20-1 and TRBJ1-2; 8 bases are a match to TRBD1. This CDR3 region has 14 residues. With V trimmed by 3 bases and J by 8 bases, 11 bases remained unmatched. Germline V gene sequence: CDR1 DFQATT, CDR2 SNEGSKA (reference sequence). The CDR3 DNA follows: TGCAGTGCTAGTGCTGACAGGGGTACGGAAGGCTACACCTTC. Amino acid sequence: CSASADRGTEGYTF.

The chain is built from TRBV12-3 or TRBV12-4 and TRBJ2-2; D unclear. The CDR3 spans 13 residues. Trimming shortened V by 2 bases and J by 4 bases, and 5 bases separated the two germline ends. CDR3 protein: CASSLRSTGELFF. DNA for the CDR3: TGTGCCAGCAGTTTAAGGAGCACCGGGGAGCTGTTTTTT.

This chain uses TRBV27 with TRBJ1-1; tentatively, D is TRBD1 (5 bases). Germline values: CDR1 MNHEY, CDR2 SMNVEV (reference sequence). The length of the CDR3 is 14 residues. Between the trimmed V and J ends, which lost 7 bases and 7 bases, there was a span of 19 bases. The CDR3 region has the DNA TGTGCCAGCAAACTCTTGGGGGTTAAAAGTGAAGCTTTCTTT. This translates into CASKLLGVKSEAFF.

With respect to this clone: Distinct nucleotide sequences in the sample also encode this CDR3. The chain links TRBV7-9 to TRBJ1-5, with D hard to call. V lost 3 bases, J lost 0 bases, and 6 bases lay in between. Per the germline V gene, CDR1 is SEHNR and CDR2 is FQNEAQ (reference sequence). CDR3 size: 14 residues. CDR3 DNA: TGTGCCAGCAGCTTGGATGGTAGCAATCAGCCCCAGCATTTT. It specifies CASSLDGSNQPQHF.

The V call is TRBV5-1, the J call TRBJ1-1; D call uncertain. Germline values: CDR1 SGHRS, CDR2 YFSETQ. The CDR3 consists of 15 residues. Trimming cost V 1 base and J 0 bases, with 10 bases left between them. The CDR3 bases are TGCGCCAGCAGCTTGAGGGCATCCGTGAACACTGAAGCTTTCTTT. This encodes CASSLRASVNTEAFF.

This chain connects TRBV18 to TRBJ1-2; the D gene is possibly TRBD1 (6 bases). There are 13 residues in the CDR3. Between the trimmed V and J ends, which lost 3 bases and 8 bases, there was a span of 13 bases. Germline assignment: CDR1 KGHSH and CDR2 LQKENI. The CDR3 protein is CASSPQQGSGYTF. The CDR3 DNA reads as TGTGCCAGCTCACCTCAACAGGGCAGCGGCTACACCTTC.

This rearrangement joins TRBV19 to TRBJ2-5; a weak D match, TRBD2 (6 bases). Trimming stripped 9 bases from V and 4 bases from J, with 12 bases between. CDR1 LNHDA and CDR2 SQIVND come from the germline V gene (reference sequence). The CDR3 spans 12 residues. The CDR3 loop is CASGPEGETQYF. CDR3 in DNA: TGTGCCAGCGGGCCGGAGGGAGAGACCCAGTACTTC.

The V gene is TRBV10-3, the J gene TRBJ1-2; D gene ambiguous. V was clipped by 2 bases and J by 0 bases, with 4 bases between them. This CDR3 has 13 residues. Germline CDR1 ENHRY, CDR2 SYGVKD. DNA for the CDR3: TGTGCCATCAGTGAGGCTCCTAACTATGGCTACACCTTC. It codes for CAISEAPNYGYTF.

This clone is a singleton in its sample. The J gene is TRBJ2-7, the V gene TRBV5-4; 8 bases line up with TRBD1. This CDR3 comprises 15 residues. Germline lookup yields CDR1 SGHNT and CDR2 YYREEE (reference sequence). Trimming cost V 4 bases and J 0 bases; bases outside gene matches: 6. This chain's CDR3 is CASSAMTGVSYEQYF. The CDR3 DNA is TGTGCCAGCAGCGCAATGACAGGGGTCTCCTACGAGCAGTACTTC. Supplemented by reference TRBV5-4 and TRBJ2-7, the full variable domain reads ETGVTQSPTHLIKTRGQQVTLRCSSQSGHNTVSWYQQALGQGPQFIFQYYREEENGRGNFPPRFSGLQFPNYSSELNVNALELDDSALYLCASSAMTGVSYEQYFGPGTRLTVT.

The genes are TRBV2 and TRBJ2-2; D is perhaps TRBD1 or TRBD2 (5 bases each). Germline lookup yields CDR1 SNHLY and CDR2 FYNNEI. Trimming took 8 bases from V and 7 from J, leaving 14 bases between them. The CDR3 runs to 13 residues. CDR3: CASVSEGHGELFF. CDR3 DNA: TGTGCCAGCGTTTCCGAGGGGCACGGGGAGCTGTTTTTT.

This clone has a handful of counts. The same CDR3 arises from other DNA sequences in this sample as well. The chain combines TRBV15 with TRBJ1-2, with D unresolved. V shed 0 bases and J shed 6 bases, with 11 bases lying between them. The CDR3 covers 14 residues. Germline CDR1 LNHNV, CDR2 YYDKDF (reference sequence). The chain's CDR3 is CATSRDLRANGYTF. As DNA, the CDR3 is TGTGCCACCAGCAGAGACTTGAGGGCTAATGGCTACACCTTC.

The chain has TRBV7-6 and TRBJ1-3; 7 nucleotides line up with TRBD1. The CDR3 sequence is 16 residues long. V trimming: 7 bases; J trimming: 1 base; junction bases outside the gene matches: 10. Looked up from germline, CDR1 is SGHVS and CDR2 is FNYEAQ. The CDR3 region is CASTPLNRGSGNTIYF. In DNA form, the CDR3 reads TGTGCCAGCACACCCCTCAACAGGGGTTCTGGAAACACCATATATTTT.

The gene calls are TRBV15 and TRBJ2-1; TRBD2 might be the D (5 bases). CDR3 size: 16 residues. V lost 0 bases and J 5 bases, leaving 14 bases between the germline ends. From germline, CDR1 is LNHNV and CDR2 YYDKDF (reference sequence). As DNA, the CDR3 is TGTGCCACCAGCAGAGATTGGATCGGGAAAGACAATGAGCAGTTCTTC. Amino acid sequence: CATSRDWIGKDNEQFF. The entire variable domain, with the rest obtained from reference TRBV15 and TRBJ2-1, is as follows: DAMVIQNPRYQVTQFGKPVTLSCSQTLNHNVMYWYQQKSSQAPKLLFHYYDKDFNNEADTPDNFQSRRPNTSFCFLDIRSPGLGDTAMYLCATSRDWIGKDNEQFFGPGTRLTVL.

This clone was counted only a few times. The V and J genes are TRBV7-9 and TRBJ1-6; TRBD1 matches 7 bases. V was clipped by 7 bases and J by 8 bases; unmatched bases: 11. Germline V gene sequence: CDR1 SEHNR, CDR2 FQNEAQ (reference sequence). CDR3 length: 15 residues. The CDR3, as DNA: TGTGCCAGCACCCGAATACAGGGGAACGATTCACCCCTCCACTTT. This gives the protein CASTRIQGNDSPLHF.

The CDR3: CASRDKVRTDTEAFF. As DNA, the CDR3 is TGTGCCAGCAGGGACAAAGTCAGAACGGACACTGAAGCTTTCTTT. V usage is TRBV2 and J usage is TRBJ1-1, with a possible D match to TRBD1 (5 bases). Trimming pared 6 bases from V and 3 bases from J, leaving 17 bases between. The length of the CDR3 is 15 residues. Germline assignment: CDR1 SNHLY and CDR2 FYNNEI.

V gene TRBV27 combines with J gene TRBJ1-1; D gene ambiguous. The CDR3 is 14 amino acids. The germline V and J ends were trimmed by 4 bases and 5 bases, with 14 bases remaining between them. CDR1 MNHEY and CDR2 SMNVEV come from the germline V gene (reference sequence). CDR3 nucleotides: TGTGCCAGCAGTTCCGGACGGAGGGAGACTGAAGCTTTCTTT. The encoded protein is CASSSGRRETEAFF.

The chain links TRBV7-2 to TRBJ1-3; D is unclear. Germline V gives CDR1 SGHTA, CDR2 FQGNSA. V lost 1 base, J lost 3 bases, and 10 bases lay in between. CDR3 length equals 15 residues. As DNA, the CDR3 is TGTGCCAGCAGCTTAGTAAGGGTTGATGGAAACACCATATATTTT. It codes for CASSLVRVDGNTIYF.

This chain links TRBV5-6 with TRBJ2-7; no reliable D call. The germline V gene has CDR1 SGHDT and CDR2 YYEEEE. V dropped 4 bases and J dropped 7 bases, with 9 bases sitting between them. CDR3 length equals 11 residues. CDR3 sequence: CASSQAREQYF. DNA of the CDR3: TGTGCCAGCAGCCAGGCCAGGGAGCAGTACTTC.

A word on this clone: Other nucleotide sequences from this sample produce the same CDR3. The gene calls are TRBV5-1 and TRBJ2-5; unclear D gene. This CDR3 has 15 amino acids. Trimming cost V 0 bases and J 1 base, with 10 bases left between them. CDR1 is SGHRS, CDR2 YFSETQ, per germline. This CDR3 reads CASSLDGRPQETQYF. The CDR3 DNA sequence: TGCGCCAGCAGCTTGGACGGGCGCCCCCAAGAGACCCAGTACTTC.

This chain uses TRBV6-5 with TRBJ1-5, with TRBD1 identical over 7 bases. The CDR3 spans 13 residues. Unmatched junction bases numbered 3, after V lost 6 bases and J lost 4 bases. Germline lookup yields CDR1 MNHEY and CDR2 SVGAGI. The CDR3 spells CASSTQGNQPQHF. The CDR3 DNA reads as TGTGCCAGCAGCACACAGGGGAATCAGCCCCAGCATTTT.

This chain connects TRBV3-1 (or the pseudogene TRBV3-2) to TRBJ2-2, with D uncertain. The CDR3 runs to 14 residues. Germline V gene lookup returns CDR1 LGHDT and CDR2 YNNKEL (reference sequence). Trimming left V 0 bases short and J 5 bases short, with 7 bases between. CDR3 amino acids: CASSQDLVTGELFF. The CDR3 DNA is TGTGCCAGCAGCCAAGATTTGGTAACCGGGGAGCTGTTTTTT.